The present entry profiles one T cell receptor (beta chain) with its context. Its antigen is unidentified. Treatment in this sample: oral pan-JAK inhibitor, 5-10 mg twice daily. This entry comes from a study of CD8+ T cells in alopecia areata. Study details: Among treated patients, oral tofacitinib was administered at 5 to 10 mg twice daily. Study outcomes and limitations: Whereas mice showed it more clearly, TCR sharing across patients was murkier, possibly because of HLA. Affected lesional scalp, above all in alopecia totalis/universalis, was more clonal than normal scalp.

Following extraction, RNA underwent reverse transcription to cDNA, which served as the sequencing template. Sequencing was performed with immunoSEQ multiplex PCR; in TCRdb, only in-frame clones are kept and a portion is missing. The table has about 220,000 clones, more than 45% seen once. This specimen consisted of CD4+ T cells sorted from blood, obtained at week 4, from a patient treated with tofacitinib. This clonotype originated in a human donor with alopecia areata.

The CDR3 nucleotides are TGTGCCTGGATCCAAGCCGAAGCTTTCTTT. Its translation is CAWIQAEAFF. J is TRBJ1-1 and V is TRBV30; no clear D. V was cut by 4 bases and J by 8 bases, with 8 bases left in between. The CDR3 loop spans 10 amino acids. The V gene's germline CDR1 is GTSNPN and CDR2 SVGIG (reference sequence).